This T cell receptor (beta chain) was recorded in a study of somatic mutations in cytotoxic T cells in rheumatoid arthritis. Generated by immunoSEQ multiplex PCR, the TCRdb table keeps only in-frame clones and is missing some. The repertoire has 3,500 to 5,000 clones, under 95% of them found once; the top ten carry about 7.5%. The CDR3 is 15 residues long. In germline, CDR1 is SGHVS, CDR2 FNYEAQ. J lost 6 bases, V lost 9 bases, and 14 bases had no gene match. The chain recombines TRBV7-6 with TRBJ2-1; 7 bases align to TRBD2. This receptor was taken from a woman aged 55-69 years with rheumatoid arthritis. Sequencing was done on a sample of CD8+ T cells sorted from blood. The CDR3 DNA sequence: TGTGCCAGTACCGGGGAGGGACTACAAACCAATGAGCAGTTCTTC. This gives the protein CASTGEGLQTNEQFF.